This entry describes one TCR beta chain. The antigen remains unidentified. Splitting of CD4+ cells produced CD45RA+ naive and CD45RA-negative memory subsets. This entry comes from a study of shared clonotypes between healthy human individuals. Study observations and caveats: Genetic and exposure-history diversity was limited by the few donors. Clonotype sharing among donors was expected to depend on sequencing depth.

Repertoires were generated with immunoSEQ multiplex PCR, while TCRdb's copy carries only in-frame clones and drops some. The sample carries fewer than 3 million clones, approximately 90% recorded once. Trimming took off 2 bases at V and 9 bases at J, with 14 bases between the two ends. The CDR3 sequence is 14 residues long. The germline V gene has CDR1 SGHAT and CDR2 FQNNGV. The chain is built from TRBV11-2 and TRBJ2-4; tentative D call: TRBD2 (6 bases). Sequenced input: naive CD4+ T cells from PBMCs. Specified subset: CD45RA+ positively selected. The receptor was derived from a man between 18 and 35 years old in good health. Some clones in this sample may be carry-over from other donors' samples. Here the CDR3 reads CASSLLGEGGIQYF. CDR3 DNA sequence: TGTGCCAGCAGCTTACTGGGCGAGGGAGGCATTCAGTACTTC.